This TCR beta chain was documented in a study of PD-1 blockade in classical Hodgkin lymphoma. V was clipped by 0 bases and J by 6 bases, with 18 bases between them. The CDR3 loop spans 16 amino acids. The germline CDR1 and CDR2 sequences are MGHRA and YSYEKL. Libraries were prepared by immunoSEQ multiplex PCR; TCRdb keeps only in-frame clonotypes and omits some of them. The sample contains approximately 2,400 clones, 70% to 85% of which appear only once. On this clone: The antigen remains unidentified.

As to time point: newly diagnosed, previously untreated cHL patient sample. Magnetic depletion of non-target cells from thawed PBMCs yielded purified CD8+ T cells. Comparison used PBMCs from newly diagnosed, untreated classical Hodgkin lymphoma. Study-wide results and caveats: The origin of the repertoire differences remains undefined, with disease activity or prior therapy as possible causes. Newly diagnosed patients were said to have less baseline TCR diversity than healthy donors did.

The V gene is TRBV4-1, the J gene TRBJ2-7; maybe TRBD2 (6 bases). The clonotype comes from a human donor with classical Hodgkin lymphoma. Material for sequencing was CD8+ T cells from blood. As DNA, the CDR3 is TGCGCCAGCAGCCAAGAAGTGGGGATGCGGGGACCCGAGCAGTACTTC. This encodes CASSQEVGMRGPEQYF.